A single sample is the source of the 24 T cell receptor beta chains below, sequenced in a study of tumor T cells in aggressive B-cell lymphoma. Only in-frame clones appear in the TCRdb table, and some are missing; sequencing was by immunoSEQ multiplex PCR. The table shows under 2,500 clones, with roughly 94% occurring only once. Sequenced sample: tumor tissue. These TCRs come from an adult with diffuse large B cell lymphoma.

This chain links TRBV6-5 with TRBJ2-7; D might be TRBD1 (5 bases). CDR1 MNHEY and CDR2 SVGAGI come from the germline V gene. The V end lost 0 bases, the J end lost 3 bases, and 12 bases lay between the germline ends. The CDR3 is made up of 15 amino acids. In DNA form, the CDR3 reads TGTGCCAGCAGTTACTCCCAGGGTGGGTACTACGAGCAGTACTTC. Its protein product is CASSYSQGGYYEQYF.

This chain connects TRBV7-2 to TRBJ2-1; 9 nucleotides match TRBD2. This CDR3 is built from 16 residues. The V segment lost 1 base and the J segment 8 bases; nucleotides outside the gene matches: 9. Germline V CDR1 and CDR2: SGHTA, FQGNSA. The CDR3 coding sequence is TGTGCCAGCAGCTTAGTGGGGACTAGCTTTCCCGATGAGCAGTTCTTC. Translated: CASSLVGTSFPDEQFF.

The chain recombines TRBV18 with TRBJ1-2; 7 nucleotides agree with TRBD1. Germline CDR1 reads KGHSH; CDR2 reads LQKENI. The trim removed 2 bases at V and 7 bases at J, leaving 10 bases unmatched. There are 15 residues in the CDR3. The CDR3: CASSPNNLGGTGYTF. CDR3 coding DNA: TGTGCCAGCTCACCAAACAACTTAGGGGGCACTGGCTACACCTTC.

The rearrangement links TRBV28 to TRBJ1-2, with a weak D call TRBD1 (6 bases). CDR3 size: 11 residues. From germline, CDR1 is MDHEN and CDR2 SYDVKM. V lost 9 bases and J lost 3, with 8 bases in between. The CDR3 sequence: CASGGYYGYTF. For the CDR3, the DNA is TGTGCCAGTGGGGGCTACTATGGCTACACCTTC.

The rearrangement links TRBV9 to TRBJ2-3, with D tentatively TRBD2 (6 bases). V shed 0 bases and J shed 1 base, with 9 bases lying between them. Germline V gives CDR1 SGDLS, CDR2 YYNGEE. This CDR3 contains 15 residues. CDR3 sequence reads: CASSVAGAGTDTQYF. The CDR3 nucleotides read TGTGCCAGCAGCGTAGCGGGAGCTGGCACAGATACGCAGTATTTT.

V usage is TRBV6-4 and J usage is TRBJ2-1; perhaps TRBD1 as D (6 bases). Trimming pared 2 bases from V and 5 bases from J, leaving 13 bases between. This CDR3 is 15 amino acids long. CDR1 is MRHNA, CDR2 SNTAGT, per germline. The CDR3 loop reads CASSDPGTINNEQFF. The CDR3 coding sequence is TGTGCCAGCAGTGACCCGGGGACAATAAACAATGAGCAGTTCTTC.

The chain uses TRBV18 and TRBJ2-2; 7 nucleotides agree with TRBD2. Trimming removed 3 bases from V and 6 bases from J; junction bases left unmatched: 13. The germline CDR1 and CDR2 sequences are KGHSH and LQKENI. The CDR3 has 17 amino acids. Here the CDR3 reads CASSPRRESRLAGELFF. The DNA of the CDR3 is TGTGCCAGCTCACCCCGGCGGGAGTCAAGGCTAGCCGGGGAGCTGTTTTTT.

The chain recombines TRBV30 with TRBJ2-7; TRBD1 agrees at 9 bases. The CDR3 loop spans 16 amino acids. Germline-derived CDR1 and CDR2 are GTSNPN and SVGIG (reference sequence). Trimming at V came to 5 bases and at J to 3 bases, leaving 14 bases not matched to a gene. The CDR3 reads CAWGGAGTGLIYEQYF. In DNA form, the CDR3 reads TGTGCCTGGGGGGGGGCCGGGACAGGGCTAATCTACGAGCAGTACTTC.

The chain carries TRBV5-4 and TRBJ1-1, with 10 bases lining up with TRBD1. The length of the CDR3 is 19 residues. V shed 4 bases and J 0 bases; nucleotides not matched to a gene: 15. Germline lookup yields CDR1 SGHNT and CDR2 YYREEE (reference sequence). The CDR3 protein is CASSTGQGTHSRLNTEAFF. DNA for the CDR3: TGTGCCAGCAGCACGGGACAGGGGACCCATTCAAGATTGAACACTGAAGCTTTCTTT.

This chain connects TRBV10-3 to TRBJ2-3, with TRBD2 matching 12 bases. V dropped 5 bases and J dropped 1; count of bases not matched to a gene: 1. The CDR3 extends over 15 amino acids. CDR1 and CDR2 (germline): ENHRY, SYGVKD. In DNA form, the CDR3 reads TGTGCCATCAGTCTAGCGGGGGGGGGCACAGATACGCAGTATTTT. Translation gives CAISLAGGGTDTQYF.

CDR3 residues: CASSLAVDGQGPTDTQYF. DNA for the CDR3: TGTGCCAGCAGCTTAGCTGTTGACGGGCAGGGCCCCACAGATACGCAGTATTTT. The chain recombines TRBV7-6 with TRBJ2-3; maybe TRBD1 (5 bases). With 0 bases removed from V and 2 bases from J, the gap between germline ends came to 18 bases. Germline V lookup: CDR1 SGHVS, CDR2 FNYEAQ. CDR3 length: 18 amino acids. Together with reference TRBV7-6 and TRBJ2-3, the CDR3 gives the full variable domain: GAGVSQSPRYKVTKRGQDVALRCDPISGHVSLYWYRQALGQGPEFLTYFNYEAQQDKSGLPNDRFSAERPEGSISTLTIQRTEQRDSAMYRCASSLAVDGQGPTDTQYFGPGTRLTVL.

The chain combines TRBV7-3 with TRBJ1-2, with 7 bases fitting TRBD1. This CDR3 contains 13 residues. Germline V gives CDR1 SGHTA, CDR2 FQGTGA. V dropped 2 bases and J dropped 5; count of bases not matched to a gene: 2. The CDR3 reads CASSLSRGYGYTF. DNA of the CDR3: TGTGCCAGCAGCTTATCCAGGGGGTATGGCTACACCTTC.

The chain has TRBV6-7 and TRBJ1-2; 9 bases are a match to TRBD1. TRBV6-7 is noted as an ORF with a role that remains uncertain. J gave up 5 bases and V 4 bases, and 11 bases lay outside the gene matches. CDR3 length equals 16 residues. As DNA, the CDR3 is TGTGCCAGCAGTTTCCCCGTCCGGGACAGGGAATATGGCTACACCTTC. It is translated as CASSFPVRDREYGYTF.

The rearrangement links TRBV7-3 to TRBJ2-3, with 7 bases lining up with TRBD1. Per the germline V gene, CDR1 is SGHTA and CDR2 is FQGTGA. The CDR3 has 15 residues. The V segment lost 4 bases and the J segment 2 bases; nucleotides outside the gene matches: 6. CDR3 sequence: CASSYLTGLTDTQYF. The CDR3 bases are TGTGCCAGCAGCTACCTGACAGGGCTCACAGATACGCAGTATTTT.

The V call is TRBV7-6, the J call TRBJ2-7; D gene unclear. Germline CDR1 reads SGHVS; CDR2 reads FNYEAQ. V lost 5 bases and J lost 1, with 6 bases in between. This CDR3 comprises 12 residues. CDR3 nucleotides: TGTGCCAGCAGCCCCGGGTCCTACGAGCAGTACTTC. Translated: CASSPGSYEQYF.

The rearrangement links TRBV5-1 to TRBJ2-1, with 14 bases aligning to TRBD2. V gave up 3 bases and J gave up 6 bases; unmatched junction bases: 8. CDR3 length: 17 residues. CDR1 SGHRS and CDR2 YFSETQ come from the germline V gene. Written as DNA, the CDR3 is TGCGCCAGCAGCTCCAACCCAGGGACTAGCGGGGGCAATGAGCAGTTCTTC. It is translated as CASSSNPGTSGGNEQFF.

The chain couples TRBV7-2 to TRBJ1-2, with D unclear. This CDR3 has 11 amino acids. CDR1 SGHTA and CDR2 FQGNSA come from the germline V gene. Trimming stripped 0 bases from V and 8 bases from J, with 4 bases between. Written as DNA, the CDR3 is TGTGCCAGCAGCTTAGCCTCGGGCTACACCTTC. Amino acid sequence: CASSLASGYTF.

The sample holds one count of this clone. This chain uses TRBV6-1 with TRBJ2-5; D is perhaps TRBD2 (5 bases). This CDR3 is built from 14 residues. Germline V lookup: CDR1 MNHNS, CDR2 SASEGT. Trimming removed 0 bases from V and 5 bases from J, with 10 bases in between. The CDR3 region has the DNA TGTGCCAGCAGTGAAGCGCGGGCGATCGAGACCCAGTACTTC. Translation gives CASSEARAIETQYF.

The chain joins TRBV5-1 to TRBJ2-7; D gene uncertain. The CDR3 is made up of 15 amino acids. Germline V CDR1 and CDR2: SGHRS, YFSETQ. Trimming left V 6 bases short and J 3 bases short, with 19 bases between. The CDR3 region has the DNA TGCGCCAGCACAGCTACGGTGGCGGATGGCTACGAGCAGTACTTC. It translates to CASTATVADGYEQYF.

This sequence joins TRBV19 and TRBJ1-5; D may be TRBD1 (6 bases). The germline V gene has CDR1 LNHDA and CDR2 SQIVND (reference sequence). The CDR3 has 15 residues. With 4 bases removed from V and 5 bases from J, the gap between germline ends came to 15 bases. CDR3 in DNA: TGTGCCAGTAGTAATAGGGCAGGGGCCGATCAGCCCCAGCATTTT. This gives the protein CASSNRAGADQPQHF.

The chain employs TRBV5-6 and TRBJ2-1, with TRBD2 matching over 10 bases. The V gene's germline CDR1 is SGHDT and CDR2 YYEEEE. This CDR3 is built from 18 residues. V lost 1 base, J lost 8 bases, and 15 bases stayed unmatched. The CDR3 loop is CASSLRFERGGNRDEQFF. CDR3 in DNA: TGTGCCAGCAGCTTGAGATTCGAGCGGGGGGGCAATAGGGATGAGCAGTTCTTC.

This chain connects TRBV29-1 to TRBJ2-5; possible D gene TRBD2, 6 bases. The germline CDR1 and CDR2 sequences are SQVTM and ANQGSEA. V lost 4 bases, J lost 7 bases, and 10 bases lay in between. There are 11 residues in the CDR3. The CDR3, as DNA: TGCAGCGTTGCTAGCGAGGGGACCCAGTACTTC. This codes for CSVASEGTQYF.

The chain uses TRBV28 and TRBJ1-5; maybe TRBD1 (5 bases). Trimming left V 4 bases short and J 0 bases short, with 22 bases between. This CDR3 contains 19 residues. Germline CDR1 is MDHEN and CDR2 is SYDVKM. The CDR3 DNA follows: TGTGCCAGCAGTTCTCCTTCGGACAATCCCCTCGATAGCAATCAGCCCCAGCATTTT. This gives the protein CASSSPSDNPLDSNQPQHF.

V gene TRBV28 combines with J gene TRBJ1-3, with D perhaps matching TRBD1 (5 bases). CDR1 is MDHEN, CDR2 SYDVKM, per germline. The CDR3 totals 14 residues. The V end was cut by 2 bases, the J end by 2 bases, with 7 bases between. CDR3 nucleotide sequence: TGTGCCAGCAGTTTACTGGGGCCTGGAAACACCATATATTTT. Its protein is CASSLLGPGNTIYF. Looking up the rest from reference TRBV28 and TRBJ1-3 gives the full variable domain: DVKVTQSSRYLVKRTGEKVFLECVQDMDHENMFWYRQDPGLGLRLIYFSYDVKMKEKGDIPEGYSVSREKKERFSLILESASTNQTSMYLCASSLLGPGNTIYFGEGSWLTVV.